Listed below are T cell receptor beta chains from one sample, sequenced in a study of Graves' ophthalmopathy and Graves' hyperthyroidism. MiXCR, applied by TCRdb to the multiplex PCR reads, yields one record per CDR3 protein. Of approximately 380,000 distinct CDR3 sequences listed, under 25% are singletons. Sequencing was carried out using peripheral blood. These receptor sequences come from a woman aged 18 to 35 with stable Graves' hyperthyroidism. Each CDR3 is given with its conserved first and last residue. D genes are given only for firm matches. Size tells how often a clone was seen (once, few, many) or the class of an expanded clone, and some rows leave it out.

CSATDMGTPQETQYF	TGCAGTGCTACAGACATGGGCACCCCACAAGAGACCCAGTACTTC	many	.	TRBV20-1	TRBJ2-5
CASSRGRTGTTEAFF	TGTGCCAGTAGTAGGGGCCGGACAGGGACCACTGAAGCTTTCTTT	many	TRBD1	TRBV19	TRBJ1-1
CASSLDRGGRGTEAFF	TGTGCCAGCAGCTTAGATCGCGGAGGGCGGGGCACTGAAGCTTTCTTT	few	.	TRBV11-2	TRBJ1-1
CASSLELGRGDTEAFF	TGTGCCAGCAGCTTGGAACTGGGGAGAGGGGACACTGAAGCTTTCTTT	many	.	TRBV5-4	TRBJ1-1
CASSLAPGTLVQTQYF	TGTGCCAGCAGCTTAGCCCCCGGGACTCTCGTACAGACCCAGTACTTC	.	.	TRBV11-2	TRBJ2-5
CASSLGGRGELFF	TGTGCCAGCAGCTTAGGCGGGAGGGGGGAGCTGTTTTTT	many	TRBD2	TRBV7-3	TRBJ2-2
CASSLSNRGETQYF	TGTGCCAGCAGTTTATCGAATCGGGGAGAGACCCAGTACTTC	many	.	TRBV12-3/TRBV12-4	TRBJ2-5
CASSEAPTALGYEQYF	TGTGCCAGCAGTGAAGCCCCGACAGCTCTCGGGTACGAGCAGTACTTC	once	.	TRBV6-1	TRBJ2-7
CASSSPGTGGAEQYF	TGTGCCAGCAGCTCCCCCGGGACAGGGGGCGCCGAGCAGTACTTC	many	TRBD1	TRBV6-2/TRBV6-3	TRBJ2-7
CASSSGGGSYSYEQYF	TGTGCCAGCAGCTCCGGGGGGGGGAGTTATTCCTACGAGCAGTACTTC	many	TRBD2	TRBV11-1	TRBJ2-7
CASSDDGGGETQYF	TGTGCCAGCAGTGATGATGGGGGCGGAGAGACCCAGTACTTC	many	.	TRBV25-1	TRBJ2-5
CAIRGSLNTEAFF	TGTGCCATCAGGGGATCCCTGAACACTGAAGCTTTCTTT	few	.	TRBV10-3	TRBJ1-1
CASSPIVQETQYF	TGTGCCAGCTCACCAATTGTCCAAGAGACCCAGTACTTC	.	.	TRBV18	TRBJ2-5
CASSFTVYQPQHF	TGTGCCAGCAGTTTCACTGTCTATCAGCCCCAGCATTTT	.	.	TRBV27	TRBJ1-5
CASSPPGLATREQYF	TGTGCCAGCAGTCCCCCGGGACTAGCAACGCGCGAGCAGTACTTC	once	TRBD2	TRBV12-3/TRBV12-4	TRBJ2-7
CSVPTGTGSYEQYF	TGCAGCGTTCCCACCGGGACAGGGAGCTACGAGCAGTACTTC	.	TRBD1	TRBV29-1	TRBJ2-7
CASSLTRGETQYF	TGTGCCAGCAGCTTAACCAGGGGAGAGACCCAGTACTTC	many	.	TRBV7-3	TRBJ2-5
CASSVGQGGLQETQYF	TGTGCCAGCAGCGTAGGTCAGGGGGGCCTTCAAGAGACCCAGTACTTC	.	.	TRBV9	TRBJ2-5
CASSFTGGDTEAFF	TGTGCCAGCAGTTTCACAGGGGGAGACACTGAAGCTTTCTTT	.	TRBD1	TRBV12-3/TRBV12-4	TRBJ1-1
CASSSRGRDTRELCF	TGTGCCAGCAGCAGTCGGGGGAGGGATACCAGGGAGCTGTGTTTT	.	TRBD2	TRBV4-2	TRBJ2-2
CASSLGGPEAFF	TGTGCCAGCAGCTTAGGGGGGCCTGAAGCTTTCTTT	many	.	TRBV7-3	TRBJ1-1
CASSTRTGGDGYTF	TGTGCCAGCAGTACCCGGACAGGGGGCGATGGCTACACCTTC	.	TRBD1	TRBV12-3/TRBV12-4	TRBJ1-2
CSADAVGRRNTGELFF	TGCAGTGCCGATGCCGTAGGCAGGCGAAACACCGGGGAGCTGTTTTTT	many	.	TRBV20-1	TRBJ2-2
CSAPGSAGAWEQYF	TGCAGTGCTCCAGGGTCGGCCGGGGCCTGGGAGCAGTACTTC	many	.	TRBV20-1	TRBJ2-7
CSATTGIYEQYF	TGCAGCGCTACGACAGGGATCTACGAGCAGTACTTC	many	TRBD1	TRBV29-1	TRBJ2-7
CASSDPGQWRNQPQHF	TGTGCCAGCAGTGACCCGGGACAGTGGAGAAATCAGCCCCAGCATTTT	.	TRBD1	TRBV6-4	TRBJ1-5
CASSPVLGRGMYSNQPQHF	TGTGCCAGCAGCCCCGTTTTAGGCAGGGGGATGTATAGCAATCAGCCCCAGCATTTT	many	TRBD1	TRBV7-7	TRBJ1-5
CASSPRYGGNQPQHF	TGTGCCAGCAGTCCAAGATATGGGGGCAATCAGCCCCAGCATTTT	many	.	TRBV12-3/TRBV12-4	TRBJ1-5
CASSYRTGPQHF	TGTGCCAGCAGTTACAGGACAGGGCCCCAGCATTTT	many	TRBD1	TRBV6-2/TRBV6-3	TRBJ1-5
CASSFLVPPTHEQYF	TGTGCCAGCAGTTTCTTGGTTCCCCCTACCCACGAGCAGTACTTC	many	.	TRBV12-3/TRBV12-4	TRBJ2-7
CSARDPRTSSYEQYF	TGCAGTGCTAGAGATCCCCGGACTAGCTCCTACGAGCAGTACTTC	many	TRBD2	TRBV20-1	TRBJ2-7
CASSAWREETQYF	TGTGCCAGCAGTGCCTGGAGAGAAGAGACCCAGTACTTC	many	.	TRBV6-2/TRBV6-3	TRBJ2-5
CSANYGYTF	TGCAGTGCCAACTATGGCTACACCTTC	.	.	TRBV20-1	TRBJ1-2
CASRGQASTDTQYF	TGCGCCAGCAGAGGACAGGCTAGCACAGATACGCAGTATTTT	few	TRBD1	TRBV5-1	TRBJ2-3
CASSETGHVYEQYF	TGTGCCAGCAGTGAAACGGGACACGTCTACGAGCAGTACTTC	.	.	TRBV6-1	TRBJ2-7
CASSLGPSQGGETQYF	TGCGCCAGCAGCTTGGGTCCTAGTCAGGGAGGAGAGACCCAGTACTTC	many	.	TRBV5-1	TRBJ2-5
CASSRGGTVDNSPLHF	TGTGCCAGCAGCCGCGGGGGGACCGTAGATAATTCACCCCTCCACTTT	many	.	TRBV7-3	TRBJ1-6
CASSLGYLYGYTF	TGTGCCAGCAGCTTAGGATATTTATATGGCTACACCTTC	few	.	TRBV7-2	TRBJ1-2
CASLIGTGGLRSPLHF	TGTGCCAGCCTTATTGGAACAGGGGGCTTGAGATCACCCCTCCACTTT	.	TRBD1	TRBV6-1	TRBJ1-6
CATSGPSGTGLYEQYF	TGTGCCACCAGTGGCCCCTCCGGGACAGGGTTATACGAGCAGTACTTC	.	TRBD1	TRBV24-1	TRBJ2-7